Below are 22 T cell receptor beta chains sequenced from a single sample in a study of OX40 agonist ivuxolimab in advanced cancers. Only in-frame clones appear in the TCRdb table, and some are missing; sequencing was by immunoSEQ multiplex PCR. The repertoire holds some 80,000 clones, with approximately 84% as singletons. The source material was CD4+ or CD8+ T cells sorted from blood, sampled in a trial of the OX40 agonist ivuxolimab. The receptors come from an adult with an advanced solid tumor such as melanoma, head and neck, liver or kidney cancer.

V and J are TRBV7-9 and TRBJ1-2, with a possible D match to TRBD1 (6 bases). Per the germline V gene, CDR1 is SEHNR and CDR2 is FQNEAQ (reference sequence). Trimming left V 5 bases short and J 4 bases short, with 20 bases between. This CDR3 region has 16 residues. The CDR3 region has the DNA TGTGCCAGCAGCCAAGGGTTAAGACAGGAGCTCTATGGCTACACCTTC. It codes for CASSQGLRQELYGYTF.

This chain uses TRBV2 with TRBJ1-5, with D uncertain. V lost 0 bases and J lost 11, with 17 bases in between. Germline CDR1 reads SNHLY; CDR2 reads FYNNEI. The CDR3 has 15 amino acids. The CDR3 spells CASSEAWRFDSAQHF. Here the CDR3 DNA reads TGTGCCAGCAGTGAAGCTTGGAGATTTGATTCGGCCCAGCATTTT.

The count of this clone is one. The chain links TRBV5-1 to TRBJ1-1; no definite D call. This CDR3 comprises 15 residues. Germline V lookup: CDR1 SGHRS, CDR2 YFSETQ. Trimming removed 0 bases from V and 5 bases from J, with 14 bases in between. For the CDR3, the DNA is TGCGCCAGCAGCTTGGGGTCGGGGTCGAGGACTGAAGCTTTCTTT. Amino acid sequence: CASSLGSGSRTEAFF. Based on the CDR3 plus reference TRBV5-1 and TRBJ1-1, the full variable domain is KAGVTQTPRYLIKTRGQQVTLSCSPISGHRSVSWYQQTPGQGLQFLFEYFSETQRNKGNFPGRFSGRQFSNSRSEMNVSTLELGDSALYLCASSLGSGSRTEAFFGQGTRLTVV.

The chain employs TRBV7-2 and TRBJ2-1; 11 positions match TRBD1. With V trimmed by 6 bases and J by 7 bases, 8 bases remained unmatched. This CDR3 has 15 residues. Germline values: CDR1 SGHTA, CDR2 FQGNSA. The CDR3 region has the DNA TGTGCCAGCAGATCCGGGACAGGGGGGCGGAATGAGCAGTTCTTC. This translates into CASRSGTGGRNEQFF.

The V call is TRBV19, the J call TRBJ2-5, with TRBD2 matching over 11 bases. The V gene end was trimmed by 3 bases and the J gene end by 2 bases; junction bases not matched to a gene: 11. The CDR3 extends over 18 amino acids. Looked up from germline, CDR1 is LNHDA and CDR2 is SQIVND (reference sequence). The CDR3: CASSMSLAGGPRQETQYF. CDR3 sequence (DNA): TGTGCCAGTAGTATGTCCCTAGCGGGGGGACCGAGACAAGAGACCCAGTACTTC.

In this sample, this clone turned up a few times. The rearrangement joins TRBV4-2 to TRBJ2-3; D is uncertain. The V gene lost 0 bases and the J gene lost 2 bases, with 9 bases spanning the gap. The CDR3 runs to 15 residues. CDR1 is LGHNA and CDR2 is YNFKEQ in the germline V gene. The CDR3 coding sequence is TGTGCCAGCAGCCAAGAAAGAAGGACCACAGATACGCAGTATTTT. This gives the protein CASSQERRTTDTQYF.

The rearrangement uses TRBV5-4 and TRBJ2-7; D not resolved. V lost 2 bases and J 4 bases, leaving 4 bases between the germline ends. Germline lookup yields CDR1 SGHNT and CDR2 YYREEE (reference sequence). The CDR3 length is 11 residues. Here the CDR3 DNA reads TGTGCCAGCAGCTTAGAATACGAGCAGTACTTC. Its translation: CASSLEYEQYF.

The rearrangement uses TRBV5-8 and TRBJ2-6, with 7 bases identical to TRBD1. The CDR3 contains 15 residues. Germline values: CDR1 SGHTS, CDR2 YDEGEE. V dropped 2 bases and J dropped 2; count of bases not matched to a gene: 1. CDR3 nucleotides: TGTGCCAGCAGCTTTCAGGGGGCTGGGGCCAACGTCCTGACTTTC. Amino acids: CASSFQGAGANVLTF. The complete variable domain, with remaining parts taken from reference TRBV5-8 and TRBJ2-6, reads EAGVTQSPTHLIKTRGQQATLRCSPISGHTSVYWYQQALGLGLQFLLWYDEGEERNRGNFPPRFSGRQFPNYSSELNVNALELEDSALYLCASSFQGAGANVLTFGAGSRLTVL.

V is TRBV5-1 and J is TRBJ2-3; tentatively, D is TRBD1 (6 bases). Per germline, CDR1 SGHRS and CDR2 YFSETQ. Trimming stripped 0 bases from V and 1 base from J, with 12 bases between. This CDR3 contains 16 residues. For the CDR3, the DNA is TGCGCCAGCAGCTTGGGGTCGGCAGGGGGCACAGATACGCAGTATTTT. Translating it yields CASSLGSAGGTDTQYF.

The J gene is TRBJ1-3, the V gene TRBV7-9; unclear D gene. CDR3 length equals 15 residues. CDR1 SEHNR and CDR2 FQNEAQ come from the germline V gene (reference sequence). The germline V and J ends were trimmed by 5 bases and 1 base, with 12 bases remaining between them. CDR3 bases: TGTGCCAGCAGCCCCCCCTTCAGGTCTGGAAACACCATATATTTT. Protein: CASSPPFRSGNTIYF.

This clone was counted once. The junction shows a germline mismatch at one end, possibly a read error. The chain couples TRBV18 to TRBJ2-7; TRBD1 matches 10 bases. Germline V lookup: CDR1 KGHSH, CDR2 LQKENI. The CDR3 extends over 14 amino acids. The CDR3 nucleotides read TGTGCCAGTTCACCGGGACAGGGGATCAACGAGCAGTACTTC. It yields the protein CASSPGQGINEQYF. Supplemented by reference TRBV18 and TRBJ2-7, the full variable domain reads NAGVMQNPRHLVRRRGQEARLRCSPMKGHSHVYWYRQLPEEGLKFMVYLQKENIIDESGMPKERFSAEFPKEGPSILRIQQVVRGDSAAYFCASSPGQGINEQYFGPGTRLTVT.

The chain uses TRBV19 and TRBJ2-1; 8 bases are a match to TRBD2. J lost 0 bases, V lost 4 bases, and 5 bases had no gene match. From germline, CDR1 is LNHDA and CDR2 SQIVND (reference sequence). This CDR3 is 16 amino acids long. Here the CDR3 reads CASSTLAVSSYNEQFF. For the CDR3, the DNA is TGTGCCAGTAGTACACTAGCGGTGAGCTCCTACAATGAGCAGTTCTTC.

This clone was seen a handful of times. The CDR3 sequence: CASSLSGDQSSGYTF. The CDR3 DNA is TGCGCCAGCAGTCTCTCAGGTGATCAGTCGAGTGGCTACACCTTC. V gene TRBV5-1 combines with J gene TRBJ1-2, with unresolved D. Trimming stripped 5 bases from V and 7 bases from J, with 21 bases between. Germline V gene sequence: CDR1 SGHRS, CDR2 YFSETQ. This CDR3 has 15 residues.

The chain recombines TRBV30 with TRBJ2-3; a possible D gene is TRBD1 (8 bases). Germline CDR1 reads GTSNPN; CDR2 reads SVGIG (reference sequence). The CDR3 consists of 13 residues. V was trimmed by 0 bases and J by 6 bases, leaving 10 bases between them. CDR3 sequence (DNA): TGTGCCTGGAGTGTACAGGGGGGGGATACGCAGTATTTT. This sequence encodes CAWSVQGGDTQYF.

The chain links TRBV7-2 to TRBJ2-3, with 7 bases that match TRBD2. The CDR3 is 14 amino acids. Germline trimming cut 6 bases from V and 0 bases from J; bases unmatched to any gene: 3. Germline V gene lookup returns CDR1 SGHTA and CDR2 FQGNSA. The CDR3, as DNA: TGTGCCAGCAGGGTGGGGGGGAGCACAGATACGCAGTATTTT. Translation: CASRVGGSTDTQYF.

This clone was counted only a few times. The chain carries TRBV19 and TRBJ1-5; D is uncertain. V was clipped by 3 bases and J by 4 bases, with 7 bases between them. The CDR3 spans 13 residues. The germline V gene encodes CDR1 LNHDA and CDR2 SQIVND (reference sequence). The CDR3 loop reads CASSMAANQPQHF. The CDR3 DNA is TGTGCCAGTAGTATGGCAGCGAATCAGCCCCAGCATTTT.

This rearrangement joins TRBV7-2 to TRBJ1-2, with a tentative D call TRBD1 (5 bases). Germline CDR1 reads SGHTA; CDR2 reads FQGNSA. This CDR3 has 13 amino acids. The V end lost 5 bases, the J end lost 7 bases, and 14 bases lay between the germline ends. In nucleotides, the CDR3 is TGTGCCAGCAGCACACGGGGCGCGGGTGGCTACACCTTC. This translates into CASSTRGAGGYTF.

The rearrangement uses TRBV30 and TRBJ1-2, with TRBD1 matching 7 bases. The CDR3 length is 14 residues. Trimming removed 0 bases from V and 4 bases from J; junction bases left unmatched: 5. Looked up from germline, CDR1 is GTSNPN and CDR2 is SVGIG (reference sequence). Here the CDR3 DNA reads TGTGCCTGGAGTGTTGGGACAGTTCCCTATGGCTACACCTTC. Residues: CAWSVGTVPYGYTF.

The gene calls are TRBV6-5 and TRBJ1-6, with 10 bases aligning to TRBD1. Trimming removed 6 bases from V and 10 bases from J; junction bases left unmatched: 6. The germline V gene encodes CDR1 MNHEY and CDR2 SVGAGI. The CDR3 has 14 amino acids. The DNA for the CDR3 is TGTGCCAGCAGGTCGACAGGGGGCCAGTCACCCCTCCACTTT. This gives the protein CASRSTGGQSPLHF.

This rearrangement joins TRBV5-4 to TRBJ1-2, with 9 bases that match TRBD1. There are 16 residues in the CDR3. V was clipped by 2 bases and J by 3 bases; unmatched bases: 8. From germline, CDR1 is SGHNT and CDR2 YYREEE (reference sequence). CDR3 sequence reads: CASSFTGGGWDYGYTF. Written as DNA, the CDR3 is TGTGCCAGCAGCTTTACAGGGGGCGGTTGGGACTATGGCTACACCTTC.

This clone was seen only once. This sequence joins TRBV7-2 and TRBJ2-6, with a tentative D call TRBD2 (6 bases). Germline values: CDR1 SGHTA, CDR2 FQGNSA. The V gene lost 4 bases and the J gene lost 1 base, with 11 bases spanning the gap. The CDR3 totals 16 residues. The CDR3 spells CASSSWGTSGANVLTF. The CDR3 DNA sequence: TGTGCCAGCAGCTCGTGGGGGACTTCTGGGGCCAACGTCCTGACTTTC.

This chain connects TRBV30 to TRBJ1-3; D is ambiguous. The CDR3 contains 14 residues. V gave up 4 bases and J gave up 2 bases, with 12 bases separating them. Germline CDR1 and CDR2: GTSNPN and SVGIG (reference sequence). CDR3 in amino acids: CAWTRGSTGNTIYF. The CDR3 region has the DNA TGTGCCTGGACTCGAGGGAGTACTGGAAACACCATATATTTT.